The 19 T cell receptor beta chains given below trace back to one sample, sequenced in a study of T cells in Graves' hyperthyroidism and ophthalmopathy. RNA transcripts served as the template for amplifying TCR beta CDR3 regions. HTBI primers were employed in a first-round RT-PCR of the TCR CDR3. TCRdb re-called the multiplex PCR reads with MiXCR, one entry per CDR3 protein. This sample has under 350,000 distinct CDR3 sequences; 25% to 30% occur once, and the top ten carry 20% to 30%. The sequenced sample consisted of blood. These receptors were taken from a man between 35 and 55 years old with Graves' hyperthyroidism that later progressed to Graves' ophthalmopathy.

This clonotype was counted ten times or more. A much larger clone sits a single nucleotide away, making a read error possible. This rearrangement joins TRBV2 to TRBJ2-7; D is possibly TRBD2 (6 bases). In germline, CDR1 is SNHLY, CDR2 FYNNEI. The CDR3 consists of 15 residues. CDR3 region: CASRPGSTRSGELYF. The CDR3 DNA reads as TGTGCCAGCAGGCCCGGGTCGACTAGATCGGGGGAGCTGTACTTC.

This clonotype was detected ten times or more. This chain links TRBV9 with TRBJ2-5, with D unresolved. Trimming removed 7 bases from V and 5 bases from J, with 18 bases in between. Germline CDR1 reads SGDLS; CDR2 reads YYNGEE. The CDR3 contains 14 residues. CDR3 loop: CASAPLVASETQYF. The CDR3 DNA reads TGTGCCAGCGCCCCCTTAGTGGCCTCGGAGACCCAGTACTTC.

The gene calls are TRBV6-1 and TRBJ1-2; 8 bases align to TRBD1. The CDR3 is made up of 15 amino acids. The J segment lost 2 bases and the V segment lost 6 bases, leaving 8 bases of the junction unmatched. CDR1 is MNHNS and CDR2 is SASEGT in the germline V gene. CDR3 in amino acids: CASRLATGANYGYTF. In DNA form, the CDR3 reads TGTGCCAGCAGGCTTGCGACAGGGGCAAACTATGGCTACACCTTC.

This clonotype was observed at least ten times. The chain has TRBV30 and TRBJ2-5; possibly TRBD2 for D (5 bases). The length of the CDR3 is 12 residues. The V end was cut by 5 bases, the J end by 4 bases, with 11 bases between. Germline loops: CDR1 GTSNPN, CDR2 SVGIG (reference sequence). CDR3 sequence: CAWGFAGETQYF. CDR3 sequence (DNA): TGTGCCTGGGGGTTTGCGGGAGAGACCCAGTACTTC.

This clonotype was seen ten or more times. J is TRBJ1-2 and V is TRBV15; the D is unclear. There are 14 residues in the CDR3. V was clipped by 4 bases and J by 2 bases, with 11 bases between them. Germline CDR1 and CDR2: LNHNV and YYDKDF (reference sequence). For the CDR3, the DNA is TGTGCCACCAGCAACTACGGGTCCAACTATGGCTACACCTTC. This gives the protein CATSNYGSNYGYTF.

In this sample, this clonotype turned up many times. The V gene is TRBV19, the J gene TRBJ1-1; no reliable D call. There are 12 residues in the CDR3. Trimming shortened V by 3 bases and J by 4 bases, and 6 bases separated the two germline ends. Germline assignment: CDR1 LNHDA and CDR2 SQIVND (reference sequence). The DNA for the CDR3 is TGTGCCAGTAGTATGGGTGGCACTGAAGCTTTCTTT. It translates to CASSMGGTEAFF.

There are many counts of this clonotype. The CDR3 region is CASSPGTDYGYTF. CDR3 nucleotides: TGTGCCAGCAGCCCCGGGACAGACTATGGCTACACCTTC. V gene TRBV18 combines with J gene TRBJ1-2; 7 bases fit TRBD1. The CDR3 loop spans 13 amino acids. Per the germline V gene, CDR1 is KGHSH and CDR2 is LQKENI. The ends lost 8 bases at V and 3 bases at J; junction bases unmatched: 6.

This clonotype was counted at least ten times. This chain joins TRBV24-1 and TRBJ2-7; the D is unclear. CDR3 size: 13 residues. The V gene's germline CDR1 is KGHDR and CDR2 SFDVKD. The V gene lost 9 bases and the J gene lost 4 bases, with 15 bases spanning the gap. Written as DNA, the CDR3 is TGTGCCACCGCCGGACCGGGCTCTTACGAGCAGTACTTC. This codes for CATAGPGSYEQYF.

This chain joins TRBV6-2 or TRBV6-3 and TRBJ1-5; 7 bases map to TRBD1. V was pared by 4 bases and J by 4 bases, with 10 bases of the junction left unmatched. There are 16 residues in the CDR3. The V gene's germline CDR1 is MNHEY and CDR2 SVGEGT. CDR3 nucleotide sequence: TGTGCCAGCAGTTTCGTCGGGCAGGGGGATAATCAGCCCCAGCATTTT. Its protein is CASSFVGQGDNQPQHF.

The CDR3 loop is CASSSAGNEETQYF. The CDR3 DNA is TGTGCCAGCAGTTCAGCAGGGAATGAAGAGACCCAGTACTTC. V usage is TRBV28 and J usage is TRBJ2-5; maybe TRBD1 (5 bases). V was clipped by 4 bases and J by 3 bases, with 12 bases between them. This CDR3 comprises 14 residues. Germline V gene data show CDR1 as MDHEN and CDR2 as SYDVKM.

Of note for this clonotype: It may be a read error: a sequence one base away is much more abundant. The chain is built from TRBV12-3 or TRBV12-4 and TRBJ1-5, with D uncertain. The CDR3 extends over 14 amino acids. The CDR3 here is CASRETGTGEPHHF. The CDR3 nucleotides are TGTGCCAGCAGGGAGACGGGAACTGGAGAGCCCCATCATTTT.

The V gene is TRBV27, the J gene TRBJ2-7, with 8 bases matching TRBD2. This CDR3 comprises 13 residues. The V gene's germline CDR1 is MNHEY and CDR2 SMNVEV (reference sequence). V trimming: 5 bases; J trimming: 4 bases; junction bases outside the gene matches: 4. The CDR3 DNA follows: TGTGCCAGCAGTCGGGGGGGCCCTTACGAGCAGTACTTC. As protein: CASSRGGPYEQYF.

This clonotype was recorded many times. The CDR3 region is CAWRNQETQYF. Here the CDR3 DNA reads TGTGCCTGGAGAAACCAAGAGACCCAGTACTTC. This rearrangement joins TRBV30 to TRBJ2-5; D remains ambiguous. Trimming left V 3 bases short and J 0 bases short, with 2 bases between. This CDR3 spans 11 amino acids. CDR1 and CDR2 from the germline V gene are GTSNPN and SVGIG (reference sequence).

This clonotype was seen repeatedly, ten times or more. The chain recombines TRBV20-1 with TRBJ2-2; D uncertain. The V end lost 3 bases, the J end lost 3 bases, and 11 bases lay between the germline ends. CDR3 size: 14 residues. CDR1 is DFQATT and CDR2 is SNEGSKA in the germline V gene (reference sequence). CDR3 region: CSASKGDYTGELFF. CDR3 nucleotides: TGCAGTGCTAGTAAAGGTGACTACACCGGGGAGCTGTTTTTT.

This clonotype showed up many times. The chain's CDR3 is CASYTGSHQPQHF. In nucleotides, the CDR3 is TGTGCCAGCTACACAGGGTCGCATCAGCCCCAGCATTTT. The chain recombines TRBV6-1 with TRBJ1-5; D is possibly TRBD1 (6 bases). Germline CDR1 reads MNHNS; CDR2 reads SASEGT. Trimming took off 8 bases at V and 5 bases at J, with 13 bases between the two ends. The CDR3 is 13 amino acids.

This chain links TRBV6-2 or TRBV6-3 with TRBJ2-1; 7 bases fit TRBD1. With 6 bases clipped from V and 3 bases from J, the junction kept 11 bases outside the gene matches. This CDR3 contains 16 residues. Germline assignment: CDR1 MNHEY and CDR2 SVGEGT. CDR3 amino acids: CASSTDRANLYNEQFF. Written as DNA, the CDR3 is TGTGCCAGCAGCACCGACAGGGCGAACCTCTACAATGAGCAGTTCTTC.

This clonotype was counted ten times or more. The chain uses TRBV20-1 and TRBJ2-2; D unresolved. The ends were cut back, 0 bases at V and 7 bases at J, with 15 bases in the middle. The V gene's germline CDR1 is DFQATT and CDR2 SNEGSKA (reference sequence). This CDR3 has 15 amino acids. The CDR3 DNA is TGCAGTGCTAGAGAGCGAAGCGTGGGTGGCGGGGAGCTGTTTTTT. Translated: CSARERSVGGGELFF.

The J gene is TRBJ2-7, the V gene TRBV4-3; 7 bases fit TRBD1. The CDR3 is made up of 15 amino acids. Unmatched junction bases numbered 7, after V lost 3 bases and J lost 2 bases. Germline CDR1 and CDR2: LGHNA and YSLEER. As DNA, the CDR3 is TGCGCCAGCAGCCAGCTCACCGGGACAGCCTACGAGCAGTACTTC. It yields the protein CASSQLTGTAYEQYF.

This clonotype was counted many times. The chain recombines TRBV4-1 with TRBJ2-7; TRBD2 aligns across 7 bases. V dropped 2 bases and J dropped 0; count of bases not matched to a gene: 10. The CDR3 has 17 residues. CDR1 and CDR2 from the germline V gene are MGHRA and YSYEKL. DNA of the CDR3: TGCGCCAGCAGCCAAACCTATACAGCGGGACCCTCCTACGAGCAGTACTTC. It yields the protein CASSQTYTAGPSYEQYF.